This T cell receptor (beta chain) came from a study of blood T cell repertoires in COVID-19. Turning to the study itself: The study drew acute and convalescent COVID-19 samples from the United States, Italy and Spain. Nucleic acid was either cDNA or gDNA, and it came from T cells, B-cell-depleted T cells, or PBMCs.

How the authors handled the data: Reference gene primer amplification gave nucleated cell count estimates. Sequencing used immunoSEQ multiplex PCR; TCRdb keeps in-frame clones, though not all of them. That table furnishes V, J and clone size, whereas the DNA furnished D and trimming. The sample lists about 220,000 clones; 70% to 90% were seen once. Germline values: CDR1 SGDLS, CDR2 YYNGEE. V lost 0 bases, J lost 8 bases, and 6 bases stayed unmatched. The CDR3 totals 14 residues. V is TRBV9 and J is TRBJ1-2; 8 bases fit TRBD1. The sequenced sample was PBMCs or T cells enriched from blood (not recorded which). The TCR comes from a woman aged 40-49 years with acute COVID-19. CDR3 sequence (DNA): TGTGCCAGCAGCGTAGGCCAGGGGGCGCGGGGCTACACCTTC. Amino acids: CASSVGQGARGYTF.